The T cell receptor beta chain described here comes from a study of technical replicates of blood from several donors. The germline V gene has CDR1 WNHNN and CDR2 SYGVQD (reference sequence). This CDR3 spans 16 amino acids. The ends were cut back, 11 bases at V and 2 bases at J, with 22 bases in the middle. Repertoires were generated with immunoSEQ multiplex PCR, while TCRdb's copy carries only in-frame clones and drops some. Altogether about 12,000 clones are present, around 96% being singletons, with the ten largest covering 6.3%. The clonotype originates from a human donor in good health. The sample taken for sequencing was PBMCs. The genes are TRBV10-1 and TRBJ1-5, with D possibly TRBD1 on 5 matching bases. The CDR3 DNA sequence: TGCGCCCGAAGGACCCGAAAGGGGAATGGCAATCAGCCCCAGCATTTT. Translating gives CARRTRKGNGNQPQHF.